The 18 T cell receptor beta chains given below trace back to one sample, sequenced in a study of cytomegalovirus exposure and HLA in healthy donors (dated by TCRdb to the late 2010s). The library was generated by the immunoSEQ multiplex PCR assay. The multiplex PCR relied on a mix of 60 forward primers for TCR Vbeta segments and 13 reverse primers for TCR Jbeta segments. TCRdb's version of the immuneACCESS table is confined to in-frame rearrangements and falls short of the full clone set. An unresolved V gene accounts for under half of the shortfall where checked; the remainder is of unknown origin. Counted in this sample were 150,000 to 200,000 clones; around 74% of them appeared once. The ten largest clones capture over 2.5% of the sample. What was sequenced was PBMCs. These receptors all stem from a female donor in good health and CMV-seronegative.

The chain combines TRBV7-2 with TRBJ1-4; D might be TRBD1 (6 bases). The V and J ends lost 2 bases and 3 bases respectively, with 13 bases between them. From germline, CDR1 is SGHTA and CDR2 FQGNSA. The CDR3 totals 16 residues. The CDR3 reads CASSLQTGQANEKLFF. The DNA for the CDR3 is TGTGCCAGCAGCTTACAGACAGGTCAGGCTAATGAAAAACTGTTTTTT. Drawing the rest from reference TRBV7-2 and TRBJ1-4, the complete variable domain is GAGVSQSPSNKVTEKGKDVELRCDPISGHTALYWYRQSLGQGLEFLIYFQGNSAPDKSGLPSDRFSAERTGGSVSTLTIQRTQQEDSAVYLCASSLQTGQANEKLFFGSGTQLSVL.

The chain couples TRBV18 to TRBJ1-5; D unclear. Germline V gene lookup returns CDR1 KGHSH and CDR2 LQKENI. The V end lost 0 bases, the J end lost 3 bases, and 6 bases lay between the germline ends. This CDR3 region has 14 residues. The CDR3 nucleotides are TGTGCCAGCTCACCACCAGAGATCAATCAGCCCCAGCATTTT. This codes for CASSPPEINQPQHF.

The genes are TRBV28 and TRBJ1-2; 9 bases are shared with TRBD1. CDR3 length: 15 amino acids. Germline lookup yields CDR1 MDHEN and CDR2 SYDVKM. V lost 2 bases, J lost 4 bases, and 5 bases stayed unmatched. The CDR3 coding sequence is TGTGCCAGCAGTTTAGGGGGACAGGGAGTCTATGGCTACACCTTC. Translated, it gives CASSLGGQGVYGYTF.

This clone occurred once. V usage is TRBV7-3 and J usage is TRBJ2-2; 7 bases align to TRBD2. Germline CDR1 and CDR2: SGHTA and FQGTGA. This CDR3 contains 16 residues. V gave up 5 bases and J gave up 3 bases; unmatched junction bases: 9. This CDR3 reads CASSPPGGRDTGELFF. CDR3 nucleotides: TGTGCCAGCAGCCCCCCGGGGGGAAGGGACACCGGGGAGCTGTTTTTT.

The chain has TRBV15 and TRBJ1-1; D unresolved. Trimming removed 0 bases from V and 1 base from J, with 9 bases in between. Germline lookup yields CDR1 LNHNV and CDR2 YYDKDF (reference sequence). The CDR3 runs 15 residues. The CDR3, as DNA: TGTGCCACCAGCAGAGATGTTTACGGGAACACTGAAGCTTTCTTT. This codes for CATSRDVYGNTEAFF.

The rearrangement joins TRBV2 to TRBJ1-1; D remains unclear. Trimming took 0 bases from V and 3 from J, leaving 11 bases between them. CDR1 and CDR2 (germline): SNHLY, FYNNEI. CDR3 length equals 15 residues. CDR3: CASSEALRSYTEAFF. The DNA for the CDR3 is TGTGCCAGCAGTGAAGCGCTTCGGTCGTACACTGAAGCTTTCTTT.

The sample holds one count of this clone. This rearrangement joins TRBV30 to TRBJ2-3, with TRBD2 as a possible D gene (6 bases). CDR1 is GTSNPN, CDR2 SVGIG, per germline (reference sequence). V was clipped by 0 bases and J by 4 bases, with 14 bases between them. CDR3 length: 15 residues. The CDR3 reads CAWSVGPGGADTQYF. The CDR3 region has the DNA TGTGCCTGGAGTGTAGGCCCCGGCGGGGCAGATACGCAGTATTTT. Together with reference TRBV30 and TRBJ2-3, the CDR3 gives the full variable domain: SQTIHQWPATLVQPVGSPLSLECTVEGTSNPNLYWYRQAAGRGLQLLFYSVGIGQISSEVPQNLSASRPQDRQFILSSKKLLLSDSGFYLCAWSVGPGGADTQYFGPGTRLTVL.

This sequence joins TRBV5-1 and TRBJ2-5; no definite D call. The last part of the DNA fits TRBJ2-7 better; the J call may be wrong. Germline CDR1 is SGHRS and CDR2 is YFSETQ. CDR3 size: 15 residues. CDR3 protein: CASSLGPGNSYEQYF. The CDR3 DNA follows: TGCGCCAGCAGCTTGGGTCCGGGTAACTCCTACGAGCAGTACTTC.

This clone was seen a few times. The CDR3 DNA is TGTGCCAGCAGGAGGACAGGGGCCGGAAACACCATATATTTT. Translating it yields CASRRTGAGNTIYF. The chain has TRBV6-5 and TRBJ1-3, with TRBD1 matching over 9 bases. Germline V CDR1 and CDR2: MNHEY, SVGAGI. The ends lost 6 bases at V and 4 bases at J; junction bases unmatched: 4. CDR3 length: 14 amino acids.

The chain combines TRBV19 with TRBJ2-7, with 10 bases that match TRBD1. This CDR3 region has 13 residues. J was trimmed by 6 bases and V by 10 bases; bases with no gene match: 9. The germline CDR1 and CDR2 sequences are LNHDA and SQIVND (reference sequence). The CDR3 reads CATKDRGRTEQYF. The CDR3 DNA is TGTGCCACCAAAGACAGGGGGCGCACCGAGCAGTACTTC.

As to this clone: The junction and the germline gene differ at one end; a read error may be behind it. The chain has TRBV5-1 and TRBJ2-3, with D possibly TRBD1 on 7 matching bases. Germline CDR1 is SGHRS and CDR2 is YFSETQ. The CDR3 is 14 amino acids. The CDR3 sequence is CASSSGGGAETQYF. The CDR3 nucleotides are TGCGCCAGCAGCTCCGGAGGGGGCGCAGAGACGCAGTATTTT.

This rearrangement joins TRBV4-3 to TRBJ2-3, with 11 nucleotides matching TRBD2. In germline, CDR1 is LGHNA, CDR2 YSLEER. This CDR3 region has 17 residues. After removal of 0 bases from V and 3 bases from J, the junction contained 5 bases not matched to a gene. The CDR3 DNA is TGCGCCAGCAGCCAAGATGTCCTAGCGGGGGGAACAGATACGCAGTATTTT. Amino acid sequence: CASSQDVLAGGTDTQYF.

This clone was detected a few times. The rearrangement links TRBV28 to TRBJ2-2; D perhaps matches TRBD2 (7 bases). The germline gives CDR1 MDHEN, CDR2 SYDVKM. V lost 4 bases, J lost 5 bases, and 20 bases lay in between. The CDR3 totals 17 residues. CDR3 protein: CASSYSLGGGGTGELFF. The CDR3 coding sequence is TGTGCCAGCAGTTACTCCCTGGGGGGGGGCGGTACCGGGGAGCTGTTTTTT.

The genes are TRBV19 and TRBJ2-5; 9 positions match TRBD1. Losses at the gene ends were 10 bases for V and 5 bases for J; bases not matched to a gene: 8. The length of the CDR3 is 13 residues. Germline V gene data show CDR1 as LNHDA and CDR2 as SQIVND (reference sequence). The CDR3 DNA is TGTGCCACCCGACAGGGGGTAGTGGAGACCCAGTACTTC. Translating gives CATRQGVVETQYF.

For the CDR3, the DNA is TGTGCCAGCAGCTTAGACGGCGGACAGGAGGTGCATTTT. Amino acid sequence: CASSLDGGQEVHF. J is TRBJ1-5 and V is TRBV7-2; 7 positions agree with TRBD1. Unmatched junction bases numbered 9, after V lost 1 base and J lost 15 bases. The CDR3 has 13 amino acids. Germline CDR1 SGHTA, CDR2 FQGNSA.

The chain recombines TRBV28 with TRBJ1-5; 7 nucleotides line up with TRBD1. Per germline, CDR1 MDHEN and CDR2 SYDVKM. After removal of 3 bases from V and 3 bases from J, the junction contained 5 bases not matched to a gene. CDR3 length: 15 residues. DNA of the CDR3: TGTGCCAGCAGTTTGCTAACAGGGGTCAATCAGCCCCAGCATTTT. Translation gives CASSLLTGVNQPQHF.

V gene TRBV29-1 combines with J gene TRBJ2-7, with 7 bases lining up with TRBD1. CDR1 SQVTM and CDR2 ANQGSEA come from the germline V gene. After removal of 2 bases from V and 0 bases from J, the junction contained 7 bases not matched to a gene. The CDR3 sequence is 15 residues long. CDR3 in amino acids: CSVESWDRYSYEQYF. CDR3 DNA sequence: TGCAGCGTTGAATCGTGGGACAGATACTCCTACGAGCAGTACTTC.

This chain joins TRBV18 and TRBJ1-3, with a tentative D call TRBD1 (6 bases). CDR1 is KGHSH and CDR2 is LQKENI in the germline V gene. The CDR3 runs 15 residues. V dropped 5 bases and J dropped 0 bases, with 11 bases sitting between them. The CDR3 sequence is CASSKQGNSGNTIYF. The CDR3 DNA sequence: TGTGCCAGCTCAAAACAGGGCAACTCTGGAAACACCATATATTTT. The variable domain in full, completed from reference TRBV18 and TRBJ1-3, reads NAGVMQNPRHLVRRRGQEARLRCSPMKGHSHVYWYRQLPEEGLKFMVYLQKENIIDESGMPKERFSAEFPKEGPSILRIQQVVRGDSAAYFCASSKQGNSGNTIYFGEGSWLTVV.